A single sample is the source of the 24 T cell receptor beta chains below, sequenced in a study of blood T cell repertoires in COVID-19. The repertoire was sequenced with immunoSEQ multiplex PCR; TCRdb's copy has only in-frame clones and lacks some. The table shows some 80,000 clones, with 88% occurring only once. The sample taken for sequencing was peripheral blood. All receptors derive from a human donor in a cohort sampled during active COVID-19.

This chain connects TRBV10-3 to TRBJ2-7, with a tentative D call TRBD1 (6 bases). This CDR3 spans 15 amino acids. The V end was cut by 9 bases, the J end by 1 base, with 19 bases between. Per the germline V gene, CDR1 is ENHRY and CDR2 is SYGVKD. The chain's CDR3 is CAIRDNRRESYEQYF. DNA for the CDR3: TGTGCCATAAGGGACAATCGGCGTGAGTCCTACGAGCAGTACTTC.

The chain recombines TRBV5-1 with TRBJ2-3; D is perhaps TRBD2 (6 bases). The CDR3 extends over 15 amino acids. V was trimmed by 5 bases and J by 6 bases, leaving 19 bases between them. CDR1 and CDR2 from the germline V gene are SGHRS and YFSETQ. The chain's CDR3 is CASSPGTARLDTQYF. In DNA form, the CDR3 reads TGCGCCAGCAGTCCAGGGACTGCTAGGCTCGATACGCAGTATTTT.

This clone has more than one count but fewer than ten. The chain employs TRBV4-1 and TRBJ2-5; 11 bases map to TRBD2. Trimming cost V 0 bases and J 0 bases; bases outside gene matches: 3. The CDR3 consists of 17 residues. Germline V gives CDR1 MGHRA, CDR2 YSYEKL. The CDR3: CASSQDIAGGYQETQYF. CDR3 nucleotides: TGCGCCAGCAGCCAAGATATAGCGGGGGGGTACCAAGAGACCCAGTACTTC.

On this clone: The same CDR3 is also encoded by other DNA sequences in this sample. The chain employs TRBV27 and TRBJ2-2, with TRBD2 identical over 11 bases. The V segment lost 3 bases and the J segment 5 bases; nucleotides outside the gene matches: 2. The CDR3 extends over 15 amino acids. The germline V gene has CDR1 MNHEY and CDR2 SMNVEV (reference sequence). The CDR3 DNA reads as TGTGCCAGCAGTTTCGGGACTAGCGGTACCGGGGAGCTGTTTTTT. Amino acids: CASSFGTSGTGELFF.

V usage is TRBV14 and J usage is TRBJ1-6; 7 bases are a match to TRBD1. There are 16 residues in the CDR3. Per germline, CDR1 SGHDN and CDR2 FVKESK. The junction had 11 bases not matched to a gene; V was cut back by 3 bases and J by 9 bases. The CDR3, as DNA: TGTGCCAGCAGCCAGATAACCGGGACAGTGAGTTCACCCCTCCACTTT. Residues: CASSQITGTVSSPLHF.

This clone was seen a handful of times. The J gene is TRBJ2-1, the V gene TRBV7-2; D perhaps matches TRBD2 (6 bases). The CDR3 has 15 residues. Germline V lookup: CDR1 SGHTA, CDR2 FQGNSA. Trimming cost V 0 bases and J 7 bases, with 13 bases left between them. The CDR3 region is CASSLASASVNEQFF. DNA of the CDR3: TGTGCCAGCAGCTTAGCGTCTGCTAGCGTAAATGAGCAGTTCTTC.

V is TRBV18 and J is TRBJ1-5, with a tentative D call TRBD1 (6 bases). Germline assignment: CDR1 KGHSH and CDR2 LQKENI. V lost 3 bases to trimming and J lost 0 bases, with 9 bases between them. The CDR3 runs 15 residues. CDR3 coding DNA: TGTGCCAGCTCACCGGACAGCAATAGCAATCAGCCCCAGCATTTT. Protein sequence: CASSPDSNSNQPQHF.

The chain combines TRBV5-1 with TRBJ1-6, with D possibly being TRBD1 (5 bases). This CDR3 contains 15 residues. Trimming removed 0 bases from V and 6 bases from J, with 10 bases in between. Germline lookup yields CDR1 SGHRS and CDR2 YFSETQ. Here the CDR3 DNA reads TGCGCCAGCAGCTTGGATGGGGCTTCTAATTCACCCCTCCACTTT. Translated: CASSLDGASNSPLHF.

This chain joins TRBV11-1 and TRBJ2-2; D unresolved. The V and J ends lost 4 bases and 2 bases respectively, with 14 bases between them. The CDR3 is made up of 16 amino acids. CDR1 is SGHAT and CDR2 is FQDESV in the germline V gene (reference sequence). The CDR3 DNA sequence: TGTGCCAGCAGCTCCCCACCTGGGCTTAACACCGGGGAGCTGTTTTTT. As protein: CASSSPPGLNTGELFF.

This clone was seen once. The chain has TRBV5-4 and TRBJ2-5, with 11 bases fitting TRBD2. Germline V gives CDR1 SGHNT, CDR2 YYREEE (reference sequence). Trimming took 6 bases from V and 3 from J; bases not matched to a gene: 1. CDR3 length equals 13 residues. CDR3 protein: CASKGLAEETQYF. The CDR3 DNA reads TGTGCCAGCAAGGGACTAGCGGAAGAGACCCAGTACTTC.

The chain employs TRBV2 and TRBJ1-5; TRBD1 matches at 7 bases. Trimming took 6 bases from V and 3 from J; bases not matched to a gene: 8. Germline CDR1 and CDR2: SNHLY and FYNNEI. The CDR3 contains 15 residues. The CDR3 DNA reads TGTGCCAGCAGGGTGACAGGGATGGACAATCAGCCCCAGCATTTT. It yields the protein CASRVTGMDNQPQHF.

This chain connects TRBV19 to TRBJ2-6; possibly TRBD2 for D (6 bases). The V gene's germline CDR1 is LNHDA and CDR2 SQIVND (reference sequence). There are 15 residues in the CDR3. V was trimmed by 8 bases and J by 2 bases, leaving 13 bases between them. The CDR3 DNA is TGTGCCAGTTATGTAGGAGGGACTGGGGCCAACGTCCTGACTTTC. It encodes CASYVGGTGANVLTF.

The sample holds one count of this clone. The chain links TRBV28 to TRBJ2-1; 9 bases are a match to TRBD1. This CDR3 has 15 residues. Trimming removed 6 bases from V and 3 bases from J; junction bases left unmatched: 6. Germline loops: CDR1 MDHEN, CDR2 SYDVKM. CDR3 nucleotide sequence: TGTGCCAGCAGACAGGACAGGGGTGACTACAATGAGCAGTTCTTC. Its translation: CASRQDRGDYNEQFF.

This clone was counted many times. This sequence joins TRBV5-6 and TRBJ1-1; maybe TRBD1 (6 bases). CDR3 length equals 14 residues. The germline gives CDR1 SGHDT, CDR2 YYEEEE. V was pared by 3 bases and J by 1 base, with 10 bases between. The CDR3 region has the DNA TGTGCCAGCAGCTCCAGGGGTCCGAACACTGAAGCTTTCTTT. Protein product: CASSSRGPNTEAFF.

The chain recombines TRBV12-3 or TRBV12-4 with TRBJ1-1; D may be TRBD1 (5 bases). The V gene lost 7 bases and the J gene lost 1 base, with 10 bases spanning the gap. This CDR3 spans 13 amino acids. DNA of the CDR3: TGTGCCAGCATGCGGGGGGGGAACACTGAAGCTTTCTTT. Translated, it gives CASMRGGNTEAFF.

V gene TRBV5-1 combines with J gene TRBJ1-2; 7 nucleotides line up with TRBD1. CDR1 SGHRS and CDR2 YFSETQ come from the germline V gene. V gave up 2 bases and J gave up 8 bases; unmatched junction bases: 6. The CDR3 has 13 amino acids. The CDR3 bases are TGCGCCAGCAGCTTCCAAGGGGGCGACGGCTACACCTTC. Encoded protein: CASSFQGGDGYTF.

CDR3 protein: CASSLVAQGYGYTF. The CDR3 DNA sequence: TGTGCCAGCAGCTTAGTTGCGCAGGGTTATGGCTACACCTTC. The chain has TRBV11-2 and TRBJ1-2; D might be TRBD1 (5 bases). This CDR3 comprises 14 residues. V was cut by 1 base and J by 5 bases, with 11 bases left in between. Germline-derived CDR1 and CDR2 are SGHAT and FQNNGV.

The CDR3, as DNA: TGTGCCAGCAGCCAAAACAGGGGGAATCAGCCCCAGCATTTT. Translated: CASSQNRGNQPQHF. The rearrangement links TRBV7-8 to TRBJ1-5; the match to TRBD1 covers 8 bases. Looked up from germline, CDR1 is SGHVS and CDR2 is FQNEAQ. The CDR3 loop spans 14 amino acids. The V segment lost 5 bases and the J segment 4 bases; nucleotides outside the gene matches: 4.

The chain is built from TRBV7-8 and TRBJ1-2; D may be TRBD1 (6 bases). V dropped 5 bases and J dropped 2 bases, with 9 bases sitting between them. The length of the CDR3 is 13 residues. The V gene's germline CDR1 is SGHVS and CDR2 FQNEAQ. The CDR3 is CASSEDRNYGYTF. The CDR3 bases are TGTGCCAGCAGCGAGGACAGAAACTATGGCTACACCTTC.

J is TRBJ1-5 and V is TRBV25-1; maybe TRBD1 (5 bases). Germline-derived CDR1 and CDR2 are MGHDK and SYGVNS. CDR3 length equals 14 residues. The V end was cut by 2 bases, the J end by 6 bases, with 11 bases between. CDR3 residues: CASSERGRVQPQHF. CDR3 DNA: TGTGCCAGCAGTGAAAGGGGTAGGGTTCAGCCCCAGCATTTT.

The chain uses TRBV5-1 and TRBJ2-5, with 15 bases fitting TRBD2. Germline loops: CDR1 SGHRS, CDR2 YFSETQ. The CDR3 runs 18 residues. V trimming: 4 bases; J trimming: 2 bases; junction bases outside the gene matches: 9. The CDR3 DNA follows: TGCGCCAGCAGCGCCGGACTAGCGGGGGGGCCGGTTCAAGAGACCCAGTACTTC. Residues: CASSAGLAGGPVQETQYF.

This rearrangement joins TRBV14 to TRBJ1-4; D remains ambiguous. The ends were cut back, 4 bases at V and 4 bases at J, with 13 bases in the middle. CDR3 length equals 15 residues. Germline-derived CDR1 and CDR2 are SGHDN and FVKESK. CDR3 in amino acids: CASSREQSFNEKLFF. The CDR3 bases are TGTGCCAGCAGCCGAGAACAGAGCTTTAATGAAAAACTGTTTTTT.

This chain uses TRBV4-1 with TRBJ2-3; TRBD2 aligns across 9 bases. Germline values: CDR1 MGHRA, CDR2 YSYEKL. The CDR3 is made up of 17 amino acids. Trimming at V came to 0 bases and at J to 3 bases, leaving 7 bases not matched to a gene. CDR3 in DNA: TGCGCCAGCAGCCAAGATCGCGCTAGCGGGGATACAGATACGCAGTATTTT. This codes for CASSQDRASGDTDTQYF.

The chain recombines TRBV6-6 with TRBJ2-1; D gene unclear. CDR3 length: 11 residues. From germline, CDR1 is MNHNY and CDR2 SVGAGI (reference sequence). V lost 5 bases, J lost 10 bases, and 9 bases lay in between. In nucleotides, the CDR3 is TGTGCCAGCAGTCAGAGCCTAGAGCAGTTCTTC. It specifies CASSQSLEQFF.